One and the same sample provided the 20 T cell receptor beta chains below, sequenced in a study of PD-1 blockade in mismatch repair-deficient tumors. Indicated time point: 10-day in vitro stimulation with candidate neoantigen peptide 6. The antigens of these receptors remain unknown. Sequencing used immunoSEQ multiplex PCR; TCRdb keeps in-frame clones, though not all of them. The data show about 14,000 clones, with 86% seen just once and approximately 4.3% held by the top ten. Sequenced material: cells cultured in vitro, taken from a patient treated with pembrolizumab. These receptors were obtained from an adult with mismatch repair-deficient cancer.

This chain links TRBV28 with TRBJ2-7; maybe TRBD2 (6 bases). The CDR3 contains 15 residues. Deletions cut 4 bases from V and 3 bases from J, with 16 bases between. Germline V gene sequence: CDR1 MDHEN, CDR2 SYDVKM. The CDR3 sequence is CASSSGLRSFYEQYF. CDR3 nucleotides: TGTGCCAGCAGTTCGGGACTTAGGTCATTCTACGAGCAGTACTTC.

This rearrangement joins TRBV2 to TRBJ2-2; D gene ambiguous. The CDR3 sequence is 13 residues long. Per the germline V gene, CDR1 is SNHLY and CDR2 is FYNNEI. Deletions cut 8 bases from V and 6 bases from J, with 13 bases between. CDR3 sequence: CASYWGIPGELFF. In DNA form, the CDR3 reads TGTGCCAGCTACTGGGGAATCCCCGGGGAGCTGTTTTTT.

This chain uses TRBV30 with TRBJ2-7, with 9 nucleotides matching TRBD2. Germline assignment: CDR1 GTSNPN and CDR2 SVGIG (reference sequence). The CDR3 contains 15 residues. Trimming removed 4 bases from V and 5 bases from J; junction bases left unmatched: 12. CDR3 sequence reads: CAWTAGTSSLNEQYF. CDR3 bases: TGTGCCTGGACGGCGGGGACTAGCTCTCTCAACGAGCAGTACTTC.

The CDR3 here is CASSYGQGNQPQHF. Here the CDR3 DNA reads TGTGCCAGCAGTTACGGGCAGGGTAATCAGCCCCAGCATTTT. This chain uses TRBV6-5 with TRBJ1-5; D possibly corresponds to TRBD1 (5 bases). This CDR3 comprises 14 residues. Germline CDR1 MNHEY, CDR2 SVGAGI. The V end lost 2 bases, the J end lost 4 bases, and 9 bases lay between the germline ends.

The chain has TRBV5-1 and TRBJ1-3; D uncertain. In germline, CDR1 is SGHRS, CDR2 YFSETQ. The CDR3 length is 14 residues. V was cut by 2 bases and J by 0 bases, with 6 bases left in between. The CDR3 nucleotides are TGCGCCAGCAGCTTCGGGGACTCTGGAAACACCATATATTTT. Translated, it gives CASSFGDSGNTIYF.

The chain is built from TRBV6-1 and TRBJ2-1; D call uncertain. CDR1 and CDR2 (germline): MNHNS, SASEGT. Deletions cut 2 bases from V and 3 bases from J, with 5 bases between. This CDR3 comprises 13 residues. CDR3 in DNA: TGTGCCAGCAGTGAACTAGTCTACAATGAGCAGTTCTTC. This codes for CASSELVYNEQFF.

This chain joins TRBV4-1 and TRBJ2-1; the D gene is possibly TRBD1 (6 bases). This CDR3 comprises 13 residues. V was cut by 4 bases and J by 9 bases, with 13 bases left in between. The germline gives CDR1 MGHRA, CDR2 YSYEKL. In DNA, the CDR3 is TGCGCCAGCAGCCCAGGGGACAAGGGTGAGCAGTTCTTC. Residues: CASSPGDKGEQFF.

DNA of the CDR3: TGTGCCAGCAGTCTTATACCTGGCGGGGGGAACACTGAAGCTTTCTTT. It is translated as CASSLIPGGGNTEAFF. The chain recombines TRBV5-5 with TRBJ1-1; a weak D match, TRBD1 (5 bases). The germline gives CDR1 SGHKS, CDR2 YYEKEE (reference sequence). This CDR3 is 16 amino acids long. The germline V and J ends were trimmed by 5 bases and 1 base, with 18 bases remaining between them.

The table lists this clone with a few counts. V is TRBV6-4 and J is TRBJ2-1; D might be TRBD1 or TRBD2, each matching 5 bases. The germline V gene encodes CDR1 MRHNA and CDR2 SNTAGT. The CDR3 contains 13 residues. Trimming removed 6 bases from V and 10 bases from J, with 16 bases in between. This CDR3 is CASSPMGVGEQFF. The CDR3 region has the DNA TGTGCCAGCAGCCCCATGGGGGTGGGGGAGCAGTTCTTC.

This clone was counted once. The chain links TRBV11-2 to TRBJ2-3; 9 nucleotides match TRBD1. The germline V gene encodes CDR1 SGHAT and CDR2 FQNNGV. The length of the CDR3 is 17 residues. V trimming: 2 bases; J trimming: 0 bases; junction bases outside the gene matches: 6. The CDR3 protein is CASSLTGGPPSTDTQYF. CDR3 DNA sequence: TGTGCCAGCAGCTTAACAGGGGGCCCCCCCAGCACAGATACGCAGTATTTT.

CDR3 sequence (DNA): TGTGCCAGCAGTTTATTGGTTGGCGAGCAGTTCTTC. This encodes CASSLLVGEQFF. The chain employs TRBV28 and TRBJ2-1, with unresolved D. The CDR3 length is 12 residues. V lost 1 base to trimming and J lost 10 bases, with 8 bases between them. Germline CDR1 and CDR2: MDHEN and SYDVKM. Full variable domain (missing parts from reference TRBV28 and TRBJ2-1): DVKVTQSSRYLVKRTGEKVFLECVQDMDHENMFWYRQDPGLGLRLIYFSYDVKMKEKGDIPEGYSVSREKKERFSLILESASTNQTSMYLCASSLLVGEQFFGPGTRLTVL.

This chain joins TRBV11-3 and TRBJ2-7; D not resolved. Germline lookup yields CDR1 SGHNT and CDR2 YENEEA. Trimming took off 4 bases at V and 6 bases at J, with 10 bases between the two ends. The length of the CDR3 is 12 residues. The CDR3 nucleotides are TGTGCCAGCAGCTATGGGGTGGGCGAGCAGTACTTC. Translating gives CASSYGVGEQYF.

The rearrangement joins TRBV5-6 to TRBJ1-2; TRBD1 matches 8 bases. The V and J ends lost 5 bases and 4 bases, in that order; junction bases with no gene match: 4. The CDR3 is 13 residues long. Germline V gene sequence: CDR1 SGHDT, CDR2 YYEEEE. The CDR3 DNA reads as TGTGCCAGCAGGGGACAGGACCTCTATGGCTACACCTTC. It is translated as CASRGQDLYGYTF.

CDR3 residues: CASSPESKNEQFF. CDR3 DNA sequence: TGTGCCAGCTCACCTGAGTCGAAAAATGAGCAGTTCTTC. The chain uses TRBV18 and TRBJ2-1; D unresolved. Germline V lookup: CDR1 KGHSH, CDR2 LQKENI. The CDR3 is 13 amino acids. V was pared by 3 bases and J by 7 bases, with 10 bases between.

The V call is TRBV18, the J call TRBJ2-2; 7 bases are shared with TRBD2. The CDR3 has 15 residues. Germline loops: CDR1 KGHSH, CDR2 LQKENI. Unmatched junction bases numbered 4, after V lost 6 bases and J lost 0 bases. The CDR3 bases are TGTGCCAGCTCGCTCAGCGGGGCGAACACCGGGGAGCTGTTTTTT. This gives the protein CASSLSGANTGELFF. Filled out from reference TRBV18 and TRBJ2-2, the complete variable domain reads NAGVMQNPRHLVRRRGQEARLRCSPMKGHSHVYWYRQLPEEGLKFMVYLQKENIIDESGMPKERFSAEFPKEGPSILRIQQVVRGDSAAYFCASSLSGANTGELFFGEGSRLTVL.

The V and J genes are TRBV5-6 and TRBJ2-7; the D gene is possibly TRBD1 (6 bases). Germline loops: CDR1 SGHDT, CDR2 YYEEEE. CDR3 size: 13 residues. V shed 4 bases and J shed 4 bases, with 12 bases lying between them. CDR3 protein: CASSTGHQYEQYF. DNA for the CDR3: TGTGCCAGCAGCACGGGACACCAGTACGAGCAGTACTTC.

This chain uses TRBV7-8 with TRBJ1-2, with D possibly being TRBD1 (6 bases). Trimming pared 0 bases from V and 6 bases from J, leaving 11 bases between. The CDR3 runs to 14 residues. The germline V gene has CDR1 SGHVS and CDR2 FQNEAQ. This chain's CDR3 is CASSLATGWDGYTF. The DNA of the CDR3 is TGTGCCAGCAGCTTAGCAACAGGGTGGGATGGCTACACCTTC.

The chain has TRBV5-1 and TRBJ1-4; perhaps TRBD1 as D (6 bases). V lost 5 bases to trimming and J lost 8 bases, with 16 bases between them. This CDR3 comprises 14 residues. In germline, CDR1 is SGHRS, CDR2 YFSETQ. The CDR3 DNA reads as TGCGCCAGCAGTCTCCCAGGGGCTCGGGAAAAACTGTTTTTT. It specifies CASSLPGAREKLFF.

The chain is built from TRBV16 and TRBJ1-6; TRBD1 is a possible D gene (6 bases). This CDR3 contains 13 residues. CDR1 is KGHSY, CDR2 FQNENV, per germline. Trimming removed 4 bases at V and 7 bases at J, with 8 bases between. The DNA for the CDR3 is TGTGCCAGCAGCCTAGGACAGAATTCACCCCTCCACTTT. It yields the protein CASSLGQNSPLHF. Combining the CDR3 with reference TRBV16 and TRBJ1-6 gives the whole variable domain GEEVAQTPKHLVRGEGQKAKLYCAPIKGHSYVFWYQQVLKNEFKFLISFQNENVFDETGMPKERFSAKCLPNSPCSLEIQATKLEDSAVYFCASSLGQNSPLHFGNGTRLTVT.

This chain joins TRBV10-1 and TRBJ1-1; the match to TRBD1 covers 8 bases. V shed 5 bases and J 5 bases; nucleotides not matched to a gene: 7. The CDR3 is 14 residues long. Germline CDR1 reads WNHNN; CDR2 reads SYGVQD (reference sequence). CDR3 coding DNA: TGCGCCAGCAGTCCACGGACAGGGAAAACTGAAGCTTTCTTT. Protein product: CASSPRTGKTEAFF.